One and the same sample provided the 27 T cell receptor beta chains below, sequenced in a study of blood T cell repertoires in COVID-19. Clones were read by immunoSEQ multiplex PCR, and TCRdb kept only the in-frame ones, dropping some. The table lists under 55,000 clones, around 90% of them singletons. Sequencing was carried out using peripheral blood. These receptors came from a human donor in a cohort sampled during active COVID-19.

The chain links TRBV7-2 to TRBJ2-5, with 7 nucleotides matching TRBD2. The V gene's germline CDR1 is SGHTA and CDR2 FQGNSA. Losses at the gene ends were 2 bases for V and 4 bases for J; bases not matched to a gene: 7. The CDR3 extends over 15 amino acids. This CDR3 is CASSLSAGVGETQYF. The CDR3 coding sequence is TGTGCCAGCAGCTTATCGGCGGGAGTGGGAGAGACCCAGTACTTC.

In its sample, this clone was seen a few times. The J gene is TRBJ2-2, the V gene TRBV7-9; D is perhaps TRBD1 (6 bases). Germline V gene data show CDR1 as SEHNR and CDR2 as FQNEAQ (reference sequence). The CDR3 is made up of 12 amino acids. The CDR3 nucleotides read TGTGCGATAGGGGGGAACACCGGGGAGCTGTTTTTT. It is translated as CAIGGNTGELFF.

The DNA for the CDR3 is TGTGCCAGCAGCCAAGATGTCGCGGGGGGCGGGGAGCTGTTTTTT. Residues: CASSQDVAGGGELFF. The chain employs TRBV4-2 and TRBJ2-2, with 8 bases fitting TRBD2. V was clipped by 0 bases and J by 7 bases; unmatched bases: 4. CDR1 and CDR2 (germline): LGHNA, YNFKEQ. This CDR3 is built from 15 residues.

The V and J genes are TRBV28 and TRBJ1-1; 8 nucleotides align to TRBD1. Germline lookup yields CDR1 MDHEN and CDR2 SYDVKM. J lost 12 bases, V lost 6 bases, and 3 bases had no gene match. This CDR3 region has 10 residues. CDR3 in DNA: TGTGCCAGCAGGCAGGGGGCAACTTTCTTT. Its protein product is CASRQGATFF. The entire variable domain, with the rest obtained from reference TRBV28 and TRBJ1-1, is as follows: DVKVTQSSRYLVKRTGEKVFLECVQDMDHENMFWYRQDPGLGLRLIYFSYDVKMKEKGDIPEGYSVSREKKERFSLILESASTNQTSMYLCASRQGATFFGQGTRLTVV.

V is TRBV7-9 and J is TRBJ1-5; TRBD1 is a possible D gene (5 bases). The CDR3 is 16 amino acids. V gave up 1 base and J gave up 2 bases, with 12 bases separating them. Germline V CDR1 and CDR2: SEHNR, FQNEAQ (reference sequence). As DNA, the CDR3 is TGTGCCAGCAGCTTAGGGCTCAGGGCTGGCAATCAGCCCCAGCATTTT. It yields the protein CASSLGLRAGNQPQHF.

The chain carries TRBV11-3 and TRBJ2-7, with TRBD2 matching 8 bases. Germline values: CDR1 SGHNT, CDR2 YENEEA. This CDR3 spans 18 amino acids. With 0 bases clipped from V and 0 bases from J, the junction kept 10 bases outside the gene matches. CDR3 sequence reads: CASSLERAGGGSSYEQYV. The CDR3 nucleotides read TGTGCCAGCAGCTTAGAACGGGCGGGGGGCGGCAGCTCCTACGAGCAGTACGTC.

The chain links TRBV6-2 or TRBV6-3 to TRBJ2-3; 7 bases are a match to TRBD1. V gave up 5 bases and J gave up 11 bases; unmatched junction bases: 4. Germline assignment: CDR1 MNHEY and CDR2 SVGEGT. The CDR3 sequence is 11 residues long. The CDR3 DNA reads as TGTGCCAGCAGTCGGGACAGCTTGCAGTATTTT. This encodes CASSRDSLQYF.

This clone was found a few times. A read error may account for a junction end that differs from germline. This chain connects TRBV3-1 (or the pseudogene TRBV3-2) to TRBJ1-2; unclear D gene. Germline V gene sequence: CDR1 LGHDT, CDR2 YNNKEL (reference sequence). The CDR3 is made up of 15 amino acids. The CDR3: CASSKEGRPNYGYTF. CDR3 coding DNA: TGTGCCAGCAGCAAAGAGGGCAGGCCAAACTATGGCTACACCTTC.

The genes are TRBV14 and TRBJ1-2; a possible D gene is TRBD1 (5 bases). The V gene lost 4 bases and the J gene lost 4 bases, with 10 bases spanning the gap. Germline assignment: CDR1 SGHDN and CDR2 FVKESK. The CDR3 sequence is 13 residues long. CDR3: CASSRGGPYGYTF. CDR3 DNA sequence: TGTGCCAGCAGCCGGGGGGGTCCCTATGGCTACACCTTC.

The CDR3 loop reads CASSLSFGDSSPLHF. CDR3 DNA sequence: TGCGCCAGCAGCTTGTCATTCGGAGATAGTTCACCCCTCCACTTT. V gene TRBV5-1 combines with J gene TRBJ1-6; D call uncertain. Trimming removed 1 base from V and 9 bases from J, with 14 bases in between. CDR1 and CDR2 from the germline V gene are SGHRS and YFSETQ. The CDR3 loop spans 15 amino acids.

This clone was counted a few times. The junction differs from germline at one of its ends, possibly a read error. J is TRBJ1-5 and V is TRBV23-1; D is undetermined. Being an ORF, TRBV23-1 has a function that is uncertain. The CDR3 loop spans 15 amino acids. This chain's CDR3 is CASSHPLSSHQPQHF. The CDR3 nucleotides read TGCGCCAGCAGTCATCCACTCAGTAGCCATCAGCCCCAGCATTTT.

This chain connects TRBV5-1 to TRBJ1-2, with D perhaps matching TRBD1 (6 bases). V lost 4 bases to trimming and J lost 0 bases, with 13 bases between them. This CDR3 spans 15 amino acids. Germline V gives CDR1 SGHRS, CDR2 YFSETQ. In DNA form, the CDR3 reads TGCGCCAGCAGCCGAGGACAGAGAGCTAACTATGGCTACACCTTC. Its translation: CASSRGQRANYGYTF.

V and J are TRBV30 and TRBJ2-3; maybe TRBD2 (7 bases). The CDR3 totals 15 residues. The V and J ends lost 8 bases and 3 bases respectively, with 21 bases between them. Germline V gives CDR1 GTSNPN, CDR2 SVGIG (reference sequence). CDR3 coding DNA: TGTGCCCGAGGTGCGGGGGCGTGGTCAACAGATACGCAGTATTTT. Translation gives CARGAGAWSTDTQYF.

The chain couples TRBV10-1 to TRBJ1-1; possible D gene TRBD1, 6 bases. V shed 4 bases and J shed 4 bases, with 10 bases lying between them. CDR3 size: 13 residues. Germline V gene sequence: CDR1 WNHNN, CDR2 SYGVQD (reference sequence). The CDR3 is CASSVSRGTEAFF. CDR3 nucleotide sequence: TGCGCCAGCAGTGTCTCCAGGGGCACTGAAGCTTTCTTT.

The rearrangement links TRBV18 to TRBJ1-4, with D possibly being TRBD1 (6 bases). The CDR3 spans 20 residues. Trimming removed 3 bases from V and 7 bases from J, with 30 bases in between. Germline V lookup: CDR1 KGHSH, CDR2 LQKENI. The CDR3 nucleotides read TGTGCCAGCTCACCCCGCCCGGAGGGGGAGGGCGGAGGTGTCGGTGAAAAACTGTTTTTT. Encoded protein: CASSPRPEGEGGGVGEKLFF.

The sample holds one count of this clone. The V and J genes are TRBV6-2 or TRBV6-3 and TRBJ1-5, with D unresolved. This CDR3 is 13 amino acids long. Trimming stripped 0 bases from V and 15 bases from J, with 15 bases between. Germline V gene sequence: CDR1 MNHEY, CDR2 SVGEGT. The CDR3 loop reads CASSYSGGWVRHF. CDR3 bases: TGTGCCAGCAGTTACTCGGGAGGTTGGGTGAGGCATTTT.

J is TRBJ2-7 and V is TRBV7-2, with a tentative D call TRBD2 (6 bases). This CDR3 comprises 15 residues. CDR1 is SGHTA, CDR2 FQGNSA, per germline. The V and J ends lost 1 base and 5 bases respectively, with 15 bases between them. The CDR3 loop reads CASSLDRESSNEQYF. CDR3 coding DNA: TGTGCCAGCAGCTTAGATCGGGAGAGTTCCAACGAGCAGTACTTC.

The rearrangement links TRBV6-4 to TRBJ1-1; perhaps TRBD1 as D (6 bases). CDR1 and CDR2 from the germline V gene are MRHNA and SNTAGT. The CDR3 consists of 14 residues. V dropped 3 bases and J dropped 4 bases, with 12 bases sitting between them. The CDR3 spells CASSEGAGATEAFF. CDR3 in DNA: TGTGCCAGCAGTGAAGGGGCAGGGGCCACTGAAGCTTTCTTT.

The chain has TRBV12-3 or TRBV12-4 and TRBJ1-2; 7 bases are a match to TRBD1. The CDR3 spans 13 residues. V trimming: 6 bases; J trimming: 13 bases; junction bases outside the gene matches: 14. In nucleotides, the CDR3 is TGTGCCAGCAGCACCGGGACAGCTATGGCAGGCACCTTC. Protein product: CASSTGTAMAGTF.

The chain has TRBV30 and TRBJ2-2, with TRBD1 matching 10 bases. CDR1 and CDR2 from the germline V gene are GTSNPN and SVGIG (reference sequence). After removal of 7 bases from V and 7 bases from J, the junction contained 12 bases not matched to a gene. CDR3 length: 15 residues. The CDR3 spells CAYPVLGQGYGELFF. CDR3 nucleotides: TGTGCCTACCCAGTATTGGGACAGGGGTACGGGGAGCTGTTTTTT.

V gene TRBV18 combines with J gene TRBJ2-6, with TRBD1 identical over 8 bases. The V gene end was trimmed by 5 bases and the J gene end by 0 bases; junction bases not matched to a gene: 6. The CDR3 runs to 17 residues. Germline V lookup: CDR1 KGHSH, CDR2 LQKENI. The CDR3 coding sequence is TGTGCCAGCTCAGCCGGGACAGGTTCCTCTGGGGCCAACGTCCTGACTTTC. Protein sequence: CASSAGTGSSGANVLTF.

The chain recombines TRBV28 with TRBJ1-5, with 10 nucleotides matching TRBD1. Germline V gene lookup returns CDR1 MDHEN and CDR2 SYDVKM. This CDR3 has 16 amino acids. With V trimmed by 2 bases and J by 5 bases, 6 bases remained unmatched. CDR3 nucleotides: TGTGCCAGCAGTTTAGCCGGGACAGGGGCCCATCAGCCCCAGCATTTT. The encoded protein is CASSLAGTGAHQPQHF.

The CDR3 DNA reads as TGTGCCAGTGATCGGCAGGGGCTCTATGGCTACACCTTC. Translated: CASDRQGLYGYTF. The J gene is TRBJ1-2, the V gene TRBV19, with D possibly TRBD1 on 6 matching bases. Germline V gene sequence: CDR1 LNHDA, CDR2 SQIVND (reference sequence). Trimming cost V 8 bases and J 4 bases, with 14 bases left between them. The CDR3 is made up of 13 amino acids.

The chain recombines TRBV5-1 with TRBJ1-4, with D perhaps TRBD1 (5 bases). This CDR3 spans 16 amino acids. Germline V CDR1 and CDR2: SGHRS, YFSETQ. V lost 2 bases, J lost 7 bases, and 18 bases lay in between. CDR3 nucleotide sequence: TGCGCCAGCAGCTTAGAAGCGGGGCCGCGGGTTGAAAAACTGTTTTTT. This encodes CASSLEAGPRVEKLFF.

The chain couples TRBV5-5 to TRBJ2-1; 7 bases fit TRBD1. V dropped 1 base and J dropped 7; count of bases not matched to a gene: 8. Looked up from germline, CDR1 is SGHKS and CDR2 is YYEKEE (reference sequence). This CDR3 has 15 amino acids. For the CDR3, the DNA is TGTGCCAGCAGCTTGTGGGCTGACAGGGTAAATGAGCAGTTCTTC. It specifies CASSLWADRVNEQFF.

The rearrangement joins TRBV19 to TRBJ2-3, with 10 bases matching TRBD2. Germline V gene data show CDR1 as LNHDA and CDR2 as SQIVND (reference sequence). Unmatched junction bases numbered 5, after V lost 5 bases and J lost 0 bases. This CDR3 spans 16 amino acids. The CDR3: CASSPGLAESTDTQYF. DNA of the CDR3: TGTGCCAGTAGTCCAGGACTAGCGGAGAGCACAGATACGCAGTATTTT.

V usage is TRBV7-8 and J usage is TRBJ1-1, with a possible D match to TRBD1 (5 bases). CDR3 length: 15 amino acids. V lost 5 bases, J lost 1 base, and 14 bases lay in between. CDR1 and CDR2 from the germline V gene are SGHVS and FQNEAQ. The CDR3 is CASSPRDLWNTEAFF. The DNA for the CDR3 is TGTGCCAGCAGCCCGCGGGACCTGTGGAACACTGAAGCTTTCTTT.